The present entry profiles one TCR beta chain with its context. Its antigen is currently unknown. The sample originates from a study of TIL therapy for anti-PD-1-resistant metastatic lung cancer. Overall study: A handful of tumors were EGFR-mutant and two were ALK-rearranged. General study results and limits: Patients were highly selected, enriched for treatment-naive, never-smoker and oncogene-addicted cases.

Time point specified: pre-treatment sample, taken before nivolumab and TIL therapy. Germline V lookup: CDR1 SEHNR, CDR2 FQNEAQ (reference sequence). V dropped 5 bases and J dropped 4 bases, with 14 bases sitting between them. CDR3 length equals 14 residues. The libraries were made with immunoSEQ v3. TCRdb's table, derived via immunoSEQ multiplex PCR, lists solely in-frame clones and lacks some. The sample holds around 59,000 clones, 55% to 75% seen once. The chain is built from TRBV7-9 and TRBJ2-5, with D possibly TRBD2 on 6 matching bases. This material consisted of blood, taken at baseline. The clonotype comes from a person between 25 and 80 years old with non-small cell lung cancer. CDR3 nucleotides: TGTGCCAGCAGCACCCCCGGGGGTCTAGAGACCCAGTACTTC. Its translation is CASSTPGGLETQYF. Combining the CDR3 with reference TRBV7-9 and TRBJ2-5 gives the whole variable domain DTGVSQNPRHKITKRGQNVTFRCDPISEHNRLYWYRQTLGQGPEFLTYFQNEAQLEKSRLLSDRFSAERPKGSFSTLEIQRTEQGDSAMYLCASSTPGGLETQYFGPGTRLLVL.